This T cell receptor (beta chain) was captured by sequencing in a study of neoadjuvant anti-PD-1 for oral cavity cancer. As for the study in general: Patients mostly received three to four biweekly nivolumab doses at 3 mg/kg before surgery. Around day 43, patients without progression received a fourth nivolumab dose before surgery.

Libraries were prepared by immunoSEQ multiplex PCR; TCRdb keeps only in-frame clonotypes and omits some of them. The data hold approximately 7,800 clones, with 60% observed a single time. The germline V gene has CDR1 MGHRA and CDR2 YSYEKL. This CDR3 is 16 amino acids long. Trimming removed 2 bases from V and 4 bases from J, with 15 bases in between. Sample: tumor tissue, taken before nivolumab (anti-PD-1) treatment. The rearrangement joins TRBV4-1 to TRBJ1-3; D is perhaps TRBD1 (6 bases). This sequence was found in a person aged 40 to 85 with oral cavity squamous cell carcinoma. The CDR3 DNA follows: TGCGCCAGCAGCCAAACCCAGGGGCTGGGGGGAAACACCATATATTTT. It translates to CASSQTQGLGGNTIYF.